These 5 T cell receptor beta chains share one sample of origin, sequenced in a study of cytomegalovirus exposure and HLA in healthy donors. TCRdb's table, derived via immunoSEQ multiplex PCR, lists solely in-frame clones and lacks some. This table holds approximately 150,000 clones, roughly nine tenths found once. Sequencing input: PBMCs. These receptors came from a woman under 30 in good health and CMV-seropositive.

J is TRBJ1-1 and V is TRBV19; the match to TRBD1 covers 8 bases. The germline V gene has CDR1 LNHDA and CDR2 SQIVND (reference sequence). J gave up 0 bases and V 6 bases, and 6 bases lay outside the gene matches. There are 15 residues in the CDR3. The CDR3 DNA is TGTGCCAGTAGCCTAGGACAGGGAATGAACACTGAAGCTTTCTTT. This encodes CASSLGQGMNTEAFF.

The chain is built from TRBV28 and TRBJ2-3; tentative D call: TRBD1 (5 bases). CDR1 is MDHEN and CDR2 is SYDVKM in the germline V gene. There are 14 residues in the CDR3. Deletions cut 5 bases from V and 0 bases from J, with 9 bases between. Here the CDR3 reads CASSRTLSTDTQYF. CDR3 in DNA: TGTGCCAGCAGTAGGACACTTAGCACAGATACGCAGTATTTT.

This rearrangement joins TRBV21-1 to TRBJ2-7; no check of the table's D call, TRBD1, against the DNA was made. TRBV21-1 is noted as a pseudogene. The CDR3 is 14 amino acids. The CDR3 bases are TGTGCCAGCAGTCTACCTCATTACTGGGCCGAGCAGTACTTC. Protein: CASSLPHYWAEQYF.

This chain connects TRBV9 to TRBJ1-1; D remains unclear. Germline-derived CDR1 and CDR2 are SGDLS and YYNGEE. CDR3 length: 15 residues. The ends were cut back, 0 bases at V and 5 bases at J, with 14 bases in the middle. In DNA form, the CDR3 reads TGTGCCAGCAGCGTAGGTTGGGCTTCGGGAACTGAAGCTTTCTTT. Protein sequence: CASSVGWASGTEAFF.

The genes are TRBV28 and TRBJ1-4; 11 positions match TRBD1. The CDR3 is 15 residues long. J was trimmed by 3 bases and V by 6 bases; bases with no gene match: 3. Germline CDR1 and CDR2: MDHEN and SYDVKM. The CDR3 sequence is CASRRTGGSNEKLFF. DNA of the CDR3: TGTGCCAGCAGGCGGACAGGGGGCTCTAATGAAAAACTGTTTTTT.